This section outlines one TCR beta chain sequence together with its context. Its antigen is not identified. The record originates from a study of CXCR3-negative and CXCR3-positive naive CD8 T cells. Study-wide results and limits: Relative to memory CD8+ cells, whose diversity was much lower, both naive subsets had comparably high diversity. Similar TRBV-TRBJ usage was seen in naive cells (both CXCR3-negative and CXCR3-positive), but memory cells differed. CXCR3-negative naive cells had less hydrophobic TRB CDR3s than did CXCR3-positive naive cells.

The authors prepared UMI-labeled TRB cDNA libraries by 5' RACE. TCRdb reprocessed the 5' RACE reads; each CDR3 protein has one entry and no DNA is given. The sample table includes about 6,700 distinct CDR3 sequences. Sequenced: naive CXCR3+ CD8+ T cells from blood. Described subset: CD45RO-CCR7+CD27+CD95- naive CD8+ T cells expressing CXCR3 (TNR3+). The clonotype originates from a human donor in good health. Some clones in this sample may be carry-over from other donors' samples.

The CDR3 region is CASSLVPGPYEQYF. The rearrangement joins TRBV5-5 to TRBJ2-7. The CDR3 totals 14 residues. CDR1 and CDR2 (germline): SGHKS, YYEKEE (reference sequence).